The text below deals with one T cell receptor beta chain. Its specificity is not known. Donors consisted of healthy Finnish infants (having corrective surgery for congenital heart defects). An approximately 0.45-1 mL peripheral blood aliquot was taken intraoperatively from four of eight donors. No fixed cell number was used; all available blood leukocytes supplied DNA. TCRdb's table, derived via immunoSEQ multiplex PCR, lists solely in-frame clones and lacks some. This sample has about 46,000 clones; over 90% occur once, and the top ten carry approximately 0.15%. This entry is derived from a study of human thymus T cells. Study-wide results and caveats: There appeared to be biased usage of V and J genes in thymic and blood repertoires.

The material sequenced was blood. The TCR originated in a girl under three years old with a congenital heart defect but otherwise immunologically healthy.

The CDR3 loop is CASSQDTLAVTYEQYF. For the CDR3, the DNA is TGCGCCAGCAGCCAAGACACGCTAGCGGTTACCTACGAGCAGTACTTC. The chain links TRBV4-1 to TRBJ2-7, with 7 bases lining up with TRBD2. Trimming cost V 0 bases and J 2 bases; bases outside gene matches: 7. Germline CDR1 MGHRA, CDR2 YSYEKL. This CDR3 region has 16 residues.